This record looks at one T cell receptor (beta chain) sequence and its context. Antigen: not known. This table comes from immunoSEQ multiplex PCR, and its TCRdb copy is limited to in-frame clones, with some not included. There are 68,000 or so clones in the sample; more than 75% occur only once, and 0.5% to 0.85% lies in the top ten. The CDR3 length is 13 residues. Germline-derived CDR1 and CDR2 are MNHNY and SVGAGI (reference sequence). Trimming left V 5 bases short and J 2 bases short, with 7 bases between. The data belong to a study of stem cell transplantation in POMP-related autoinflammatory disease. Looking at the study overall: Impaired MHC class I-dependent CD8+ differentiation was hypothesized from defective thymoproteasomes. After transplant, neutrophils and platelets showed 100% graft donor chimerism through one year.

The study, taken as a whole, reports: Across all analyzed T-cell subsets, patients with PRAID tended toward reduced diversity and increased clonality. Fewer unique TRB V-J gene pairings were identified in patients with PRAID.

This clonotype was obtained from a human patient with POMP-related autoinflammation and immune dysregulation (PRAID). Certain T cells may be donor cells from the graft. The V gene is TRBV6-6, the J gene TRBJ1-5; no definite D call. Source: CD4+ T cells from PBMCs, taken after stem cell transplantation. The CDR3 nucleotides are TGTGCCAGCAGTCTGCACCGCAATCAGCCCCAGCATTTT. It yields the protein CASSLHRNQPQHF.